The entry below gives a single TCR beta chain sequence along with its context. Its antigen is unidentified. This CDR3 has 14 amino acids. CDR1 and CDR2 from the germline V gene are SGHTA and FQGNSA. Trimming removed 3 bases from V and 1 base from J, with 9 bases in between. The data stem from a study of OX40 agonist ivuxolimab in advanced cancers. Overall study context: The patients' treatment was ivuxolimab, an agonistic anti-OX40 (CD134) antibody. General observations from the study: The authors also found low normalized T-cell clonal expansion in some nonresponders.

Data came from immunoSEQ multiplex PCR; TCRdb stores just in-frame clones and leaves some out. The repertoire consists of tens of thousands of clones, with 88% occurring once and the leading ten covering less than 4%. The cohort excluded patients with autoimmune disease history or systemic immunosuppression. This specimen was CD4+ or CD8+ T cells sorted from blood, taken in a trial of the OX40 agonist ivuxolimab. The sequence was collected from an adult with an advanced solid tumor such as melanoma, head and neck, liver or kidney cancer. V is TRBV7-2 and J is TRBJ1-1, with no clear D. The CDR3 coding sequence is TGTGCCAGCAGCTTCCAGCCAGGGAACACTGAAGCTTTCTTT. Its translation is CASSFQPGNTEAFF.